A single TCR beta chain is shown here with its context. No antigen is known for it. This could be a read error, since a much larger clone is one nucleotide away. These data are taken from a study of T cells after yellow fever vaccination. TCRdb reprocessed the 5' RACE reads with MiXCR, giving one entry per CDR3 protein. The data show more than 65,000 distinct CDR3 sequences, 5.9% seen once. The germline V gene encodes CDR1 DFQATT and CDR2 SNEGSKA (reference sequence). The length of the CDR3 is 16 residues. Overall study results and limits: Most clones from primary vaccination resurfaced after the booster (around 97% CD4, around 90% CD8). Abundant contaminating clonotypes from the bulk population could appear in FACS-sorted repertoires.

The receptor was derived from a man in his late teens or twenties who received the YFV17D yellow fever vaccine. V and J are TRBV20-1 and TRBJ2-5; D may be TRBD2 (5 bases). The sample was CD4+ T cells sorted from PBMCs, taken approximately 15 days after the first yellow fever vaccination. The CDR3 sequence: CTASLAGLADQETQYF. DNA of the CDR3: TGCACTGCTAGCCTAGCCGGGCTCGCAGATCAAGAGACCCAGTACTTC.